These T cell receptor beta chains were read from a single sample in a study of shared clonotypes between healthy human individuals. Profiled with immunoSEQ multiplex PCR; TCRdb holds only in-frame clones, not every one. This sample has about 2.3 million clones; 90% to 95% occur once, and the top ten carry 0.39%. The sequencing sample was made of naive CD4+ T cells from PBMCs. Receptors originate from a man between 18 and 35 years old in good health. Some clones in this sample may be carry-over from other donors' samples. The CDR3 runs from the conserved cysteine through the conserved F or W.

CDR3: CASSFSGQTNTEAFF; length: 15; V: TRBV28
CDR3: CASRGTSGRSYEQYF; length: 15; V: TRBV6-5
CDR3: CASSYSATGSNQPQHF; length: 16; V: TRBV6-6
CDR3: CASSSGQGTTGELFF; length: 15; V: TRBV7-2
CDR3: CASSLDPMSYEQYF; length: 14; V: TRBV5-1
CDR3: CASSLNRGQGAGEYNEQFF; length: 19; V: TRBV11-2
CDR3: CASSLGPGYEQYF; length: 13; V: TRBV5-1
CDR3: CATSRRGGTSGNTIYF; length: 16; V: TRBV15
CDR3: CASSQVSHYGYTF; length: 13; V: TRBV18
CDR3: CASSSQGIGNQPQHF; length: 15; V: TRBV6-6
CDR3: CASRQAAGGRQETQYF; length: 16; V: TRBV27
CDR3: CASSLSQGKETQYF; length: 14; V: TRBV11-3
CDR3: CATQTGKGFPAQHF; length: 14; V: TRBV28
CDR3: CASSTGLVNTGELFF; length: 15; V: TRBV7-2
CDR3: CASSSLRDGEQYF; length: 13; V: TRBV6-5
CDR3: CSVLGQARANEQFF; length: 14; V: TRBV29-1
CDR3: CASSFGPGGEGETQYF; length: 16; V: TRBV7-8
CDR3: CASSLGLAVGETQYF; length: 15; V: TRBV5-4
CDR3: CSAPLDPFKDGYTF; length: 14; V: TRBV29-1
CDR3: CASSIARGSRETQYF; length: 15; V: TRBV19
CDR3: CASRGGQGIPYEQYF; length: 15; V: TRBV6-1
CDR3: CASSLVAVSYEQYF; length: 14; V: TRBV5-1
CDR3: CATSRDHVFSHDTF; length: 14; V: TRBV15
CDR3: CASSVGVRGPEQFF; length: 14; V: TRBV9
CDR3: CASSLWTSGRAVETQYF; length: 17; V: TRBV5-1
CDR3: CASSDGQARSTDTQYF; length: 16; V: TRBV18
CDR3: CASSPSGTSTDTQYF; length: 15; V: TRBV7-2